The 2 T cell receptor beta chains below come from one sample, sequenced in a study of PD-L1 blockade in urothelial cancer (dated by TCRdb to 2016 to 2017). The time point label, read with the paper, signifies: peripheral blood 6 weeks after treatment start. Library preparation used the immunoSEQ multiplex PCR assay. TCRdb stores this immuneACCESS table with in-frame sequences only. Part of the clones is absent; in the studies checked, under half of the shortfall reflects unresolved V genes, and no reason is known for the rest. The sample data list roughly 100,000 clones, and approximately 82% of these were observed just once. The top ten clones comprise over 7.5% of the sample. The material was PBMCs, obtained around atezolizumab (anti-PD-L1) treatment. The source of these receptors is a man between 65 and 85 years old with urothelial cancer.

V usage is TRBV5-6 and J usage is TRBJ2-2, with D possibly TRBD2 on 5 matching bases. The germline V and J ends were trimmed by 1 base and 4 bases, with 14 bases remaining between them. Germline V lookup: CDR1 SGHDT, CDR2 YYEEEE. The CDR3 has 16 amino acids. CDR3 DNA: TGTGCCAGCAGCTTGAGTGGGAGCCTACTCACCGGGGAGCTGTTTTTT. Its protein is CASSLSGSLLTGELFF.

This chain connects TRBV6-5 to TRBJ2-3, with 11 bases fitting TRBD2. Trimming cost V 10 bases and J 7 bases; bases outside gene matches: 4. The CDR3 covers 12 residues. Germline CDR1 is MNHEY and CDR2 is SVGAGI. The CDR3 spells CATMTSGNTQYF. The CDR3 DNA reads as TGTGCCACTATGACTAGCGGGAATACGCAGTATTTT.